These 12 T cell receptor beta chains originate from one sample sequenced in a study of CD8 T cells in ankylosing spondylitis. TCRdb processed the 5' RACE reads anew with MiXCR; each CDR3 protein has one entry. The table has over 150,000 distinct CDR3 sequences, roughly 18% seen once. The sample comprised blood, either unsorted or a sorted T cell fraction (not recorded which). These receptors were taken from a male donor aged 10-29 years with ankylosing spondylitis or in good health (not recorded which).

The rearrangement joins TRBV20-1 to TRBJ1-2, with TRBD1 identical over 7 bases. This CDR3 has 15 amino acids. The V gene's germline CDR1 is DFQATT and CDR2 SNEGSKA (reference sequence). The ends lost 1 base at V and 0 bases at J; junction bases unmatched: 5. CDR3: CSARALGQPNYGYTF. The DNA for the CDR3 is TGCAGTGCTAGAGCCCTGGGACAGCCTAACTATGGCTACACCTTC.

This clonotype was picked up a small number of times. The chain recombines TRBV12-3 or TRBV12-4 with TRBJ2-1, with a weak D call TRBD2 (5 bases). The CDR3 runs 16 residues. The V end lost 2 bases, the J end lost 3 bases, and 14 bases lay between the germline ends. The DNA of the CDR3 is TGTGCCAGCAGTTTACCCATGGGAGTGGGCTACAATGAGCAGTTCTTC. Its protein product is CASSLPMGVGYNEQFF.

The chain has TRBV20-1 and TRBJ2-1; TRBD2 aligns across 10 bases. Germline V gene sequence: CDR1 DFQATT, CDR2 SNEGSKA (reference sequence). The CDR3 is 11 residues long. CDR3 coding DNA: TGCAACATAGCGGGAGGTGGTGAGCAGTTCTTC. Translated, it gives CNIAGGGEQFF.

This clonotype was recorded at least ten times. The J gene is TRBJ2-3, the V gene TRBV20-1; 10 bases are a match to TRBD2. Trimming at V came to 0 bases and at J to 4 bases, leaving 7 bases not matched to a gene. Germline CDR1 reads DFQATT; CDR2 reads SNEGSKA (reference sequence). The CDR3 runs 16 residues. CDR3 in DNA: TGCAGTGCTAGAGACTATACTAGCGGGACGGCAGATACGCAGTATTTT. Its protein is CSARDYTSGTADTQYF.

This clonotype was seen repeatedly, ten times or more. CDR3: CASRKGALEEKLFF. CDR3 nucleotide sequence: TGTGCCAGCAGGAAGGGGGCCCTGGAGGAAAAACTGTTTTTT. The chain carries TRBV12-3 or TRBV12-4 and TRBJ1-4; TRBD1 agrees at 7 bases. The CDR3 spans 14 residues. The ends lost 6 bases at V and 8 bases at J; junction bases unmatched: 9.

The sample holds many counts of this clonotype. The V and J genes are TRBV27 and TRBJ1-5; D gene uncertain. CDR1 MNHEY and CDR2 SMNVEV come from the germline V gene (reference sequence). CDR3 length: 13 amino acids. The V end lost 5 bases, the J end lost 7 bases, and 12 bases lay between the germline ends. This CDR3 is CASSAGIYQPQHF. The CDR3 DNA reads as TGTGCCAGCAGTGCCGGTATTTACCAGCCCCAGCATTTT.

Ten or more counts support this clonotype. As DNA, the CDR3 is TGTGCTAGTGGTTTGGCGGATGTCAGGGCCAATGAGCAGTTCTTC. It is translated as CASGLADVRANEQFF. The chain combines TRBV12-5 with TRBJ2-1; possibly TRBD1 for D (5 bases). The CDR3 is 15 amino acids. Germline V lookup: CDR1 LGHNT, CDR2 FRNRAP. Trimming took off 1 base at V and 6 bases at J, with 13 bases between the two ends. Together with reference TRBV12-5 and TRBJ2-1, the CDR3 gives the full variable domain: DARVTQTPRHKVTEMGQEVTMRCQPILGHNTVFWYRQTMMQGLELLAYFRNRAPLDDSGMPKDRFSAEMPDATLATLKIQPSEPRDSAVYFCASGLADVRANEQFFGPGTRLTVL.

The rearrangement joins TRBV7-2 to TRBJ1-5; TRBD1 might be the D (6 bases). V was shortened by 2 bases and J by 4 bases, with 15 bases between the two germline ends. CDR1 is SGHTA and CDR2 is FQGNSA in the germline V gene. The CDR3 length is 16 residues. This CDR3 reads CASSLRLGADNQPQHF. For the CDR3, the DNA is TGTGCCAGCAGCTTAAGACTGGGGGCGGATAATCAGCCCCAGCATTTT.

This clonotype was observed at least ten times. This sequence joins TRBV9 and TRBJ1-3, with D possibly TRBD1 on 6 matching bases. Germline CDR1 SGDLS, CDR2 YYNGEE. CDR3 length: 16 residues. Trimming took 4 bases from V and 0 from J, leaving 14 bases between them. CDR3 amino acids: CASSPNTGISGNTIYF. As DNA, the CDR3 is TGTGCCAGCAGCCCGAATACAGGGATCTCTGGAAACACCATATATTTT.

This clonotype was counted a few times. As DNA, the CDR3 is TGCAGTGCTATACTACACCTTAATGAAGCTTTCTTT. Protein sequence: CSAILHLNEAFF. The chain links TRBV20-1 to TRBJ1-1; D is unclear. CDR1 is DFQATT, CDR2 SNEGSKA, per germline (reference sequence). The CDR3 sequence is 12 residues long. V lost 4 bases to trimming and J lost 7 bases, with 13 bases between them.

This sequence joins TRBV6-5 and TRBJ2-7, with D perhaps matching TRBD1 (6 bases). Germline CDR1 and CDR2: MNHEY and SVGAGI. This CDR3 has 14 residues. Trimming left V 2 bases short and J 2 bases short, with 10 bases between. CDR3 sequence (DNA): TGTGCCAGCAGTTACAAGGGACAAGCCTACGAGCAGTACTTC. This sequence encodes CASSYKGQAYEQYF.

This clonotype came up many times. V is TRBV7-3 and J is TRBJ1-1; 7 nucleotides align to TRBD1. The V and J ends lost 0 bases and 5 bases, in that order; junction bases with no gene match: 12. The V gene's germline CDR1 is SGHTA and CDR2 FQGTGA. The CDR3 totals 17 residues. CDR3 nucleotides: TGTGCCAGCAGCTTAACGTCTGTCCAGGGGGGGTGGACTGAAGCTTTCTTT. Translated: CASSLTSVQGGWTEAFF.